This TCR beta chain was obtained from a study of regulatory T cells in long-lasting Graves disease. Stated time point: newly diagnosed GD, antithyroid drugs for less than 3 months. The TCR library was made from RNA that had been extracted from PBMCs in TRIzol. From germline, CDR1 is MNHEY and CDR2 SMNVEV (reference sequence). V lost 0 bases, J lost 1 base, and 10 bases lay in between. The CDR3 has 15 residues. In building TCR beta libraries, iRepertoire HTBI primers were used together with Arm-PCR of CDR3 regions. MiXCR, applied by TCRdb to the multiplex PCR reads, yields one record per CDR3 protein. Of about 540,000 distinct CDR3 sequences listed, roughly 12% are singletons. This same sample was also taken into another study, of T cells in Graves' hyperthyroidism and ophthalmopathy. As that study records: Patients having uncontrolled infection, another autoimmune disease, pregnancy or lactation were not included.

This receptor was taken from a man under 40 with Graves disease. Specimen: peripheral blood mononuclear cells (PBMCs), collected at new diagnosis, from a patient treated with antithyroid drugs. The chain couples TRBV27 to TRBJ2-7, with a weak D call TRBD1 (5 bases). The CDR3 nucleotides are TGTGCCAGCAGTTTATCCAGCCAGGGTTCCTACGAGCAGTACTTC. Translated, it gives CASSLSSQGSYEQYF.